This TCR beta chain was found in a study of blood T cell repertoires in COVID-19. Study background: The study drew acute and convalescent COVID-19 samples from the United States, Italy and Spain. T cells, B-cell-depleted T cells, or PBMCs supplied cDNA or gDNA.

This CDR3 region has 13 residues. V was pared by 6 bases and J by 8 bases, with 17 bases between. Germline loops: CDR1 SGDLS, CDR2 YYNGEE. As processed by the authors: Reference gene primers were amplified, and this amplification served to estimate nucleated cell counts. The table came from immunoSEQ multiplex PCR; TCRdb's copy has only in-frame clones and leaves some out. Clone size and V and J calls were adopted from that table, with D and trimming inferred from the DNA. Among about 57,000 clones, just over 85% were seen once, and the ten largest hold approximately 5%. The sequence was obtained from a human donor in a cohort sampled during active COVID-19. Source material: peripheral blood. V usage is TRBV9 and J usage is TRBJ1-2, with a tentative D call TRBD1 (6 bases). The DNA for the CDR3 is TGTGCCAGCACACGACAGGAATCAAAGGGCTACACCTTC. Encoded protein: CASTRQESKGYTF.